What follows are 6 T cell receptor beta chains derived from one specimen sequenced in a study of CD8 T cells in Susac syndrome. Random hexamers were used to reverse transcribe the RNA input (about 0.45 to 1 ug). TCRdb reanalysed the immunoSEQ multiplex PCR reads using MiXCR and keeps one entry per CDR3 protein. The sample shows 250,000 to 300,000 distinct CDR3 sequences, 75% to 85% of them seen only once. Sequenced sample: CD8+ T cells from PBMCs. All receptors come from a human donor with multiple sclerosis.

The chain has TRBV6-2 or TRBV6-3 and TRBJ1-3; D uncertain. V lost 4 bases and J lost 2, with 6 bases in between. Germline V CDR1 and CDR2: MNHEY, SVGEGT. The CDR3 is made up of 13 amino acids. In nucleotides, the CDR3 is TGTGCCAGCAGTTTCAACACTGGAAACACCATATATTTT. Protein sequence: CASSFNTGNTIYF.

The genes are TRBV7-9 and TRBJ1-1, with D possibly being TRBD1 (5 bases). The CDR3 totals 13 residues. Germline CDR1 SEHNR, CDR2 FQNEAQ (reference sequence). V lost 11 bases and J 3 bases, leaving 16 bases between the germline ends. The CDR3 DNA reads TGTGCCGAAGAACAGGTACAAGACACTGAAGCTTTCTTT. Its translation is CAEEQVQDTEAFF.

The chain combines TRBV4-3 with TRBJ1-2; D is possibly TRBD1 (5 bases). The germline V gene has CDR1 LGHNA and CDR2 YSLEER. Between the trimmed V and J ends, which lost 0 bases and 4 bases, there was a span of 15 bases. CDR3 length equals 16 residues. The CDR3 loop is CASSQDRVDRIYGYTF. The CDR3 DNA reads as TGCGCCAGCAGCCAAGATAGGGTAGACAGAATCTATGGCTACACCTTC.

The CDR3 DNA follows: TGTGCCAGCAGCTCCGGACAGGGACAGAAAAACATTCAGTACTTC. Protein: CASSSGQGQKNIQYF. The chain recombines TRBV5-6 with TRBJ2-4; 8 positions agree with TRBD1. The CDR3 covers 15 residues. Germline CDR1 and CDR2: SGHDT and YYEEEE. V dropped 3 bases and J dropped 4; count of bases not matched to a gene: 6.

This clonotype was recorded only once. This chain links TRBV29-1 with TRBJ1-1, with TRBD1 matching over 9 bases. V lost 4 bases and J lost 0; bases outside the gene matches: 6. This CDR3 has 15 residues. Germline loops: CDR1 SQVTM, CDR2 ANQGSEA. The CDR3 nucleotides read TGCAGCGTTGGGGGACAGGGTTTAATGAACACTGAAGCTTTCTTT. It translates to CSVGGQGLMNTEAFF.

The genes are TRBV5-6 and TRBJ1-1; 11 bases agree with TRBD1. V lost 3 bases to trimming and J lost 11 bases; unmatched junction nucleotides: 9. Per germline, CDR1 SGHDT and CDR2 YYEEEE. CDR3 length equals 14 residues. CDR3 region: CASSSNGQGASAFF. As DNA, the CDR3 is TGTGCCAGCAGCTCAAATGGACAGGGGGCGTCGGCTTTCTTT.